Below are 28 T cell receptor beta chains sequenced from a single sample in a study of tumor and adjacent non-tumor tissue in lung cancer. The library came from three nested PCR rounds adapted from ARM-PCR protocols. TCRdb reprocessed the multiplex PCR reads via MiXCR and lists one record per CDR3 protein. The data hold around 60,000 distinct CDR3 sequences, with around two thirds observed a single time. No cell sorting was done before RNA was extracted from the tissue. The normal lung tissue was taken more than 3 cm from the tumor edge. What was sequenced was distant non-tumor lung tissue. These receptors were obtained from a man aged 65 to 85 with non-small cell lung cancer.

In regard to this clonotype: It may be a read error: a sequence one base away is much more abundant. The chain recombines TRBV13 with TRBJ2-5; D is perhaps TRBD2 (5 bases). The V gene's germline CDR1 is PRHDT and CDR2 FYEKMQ (reference sequence). The CDR3 sequence is 14 residues long. In nucleotides, the CDR3 is TGTGCCAGCAGCTCCAAGCGGCTCCAAGAGACCCACTACTTC. This encodes CASSSKRLQETHYF.

Ten or more counts support this clonotype. V is TRBV28 and J is TRBJ1-2; 8 bases agree with TRBD1. The ends lost 3 bases at V and 7 bases at J; junction bases unmatched: 4. The CDR3 length is 13 residues. Looked up from germline, CDR1 is MDHEN and CDR2 is SYDVKM. CDR3 loop: CASSLADRAGYTF. The CDR3 nucleotides are TGTGCCAGCAGTTTGGCGGACAGGGCTGGCTACACCTTC.

Comments on this clonotype: At one of its ends the junction is not consistent with the germline gene, which may arise from a read error. The V gene is TRBV10-1, the J gene TRBJ2-7; no clear D gene. CDR3 length: 13 amino acids. CDR1 is WNHNN, CDR2 SYGVQD, per germline (reference sequence). CDR3 DNA: TGCGCCAGCAGTGTTCGGGCTGGCGGCGAGCAGTGCTTC. Translating gives CASSVRAGGEQCF.

Remarks on this clonotype: One junction end does not reproduce the germline sequence, and a read error may be involved. This chain joins TRBV6-5 and TRBJ1-2; unclear D gene. The CDR3 extends over 14 amino acids. Per the germline V gene, CDR1 is MNHEY and CDR2 is SVGAGI. The CDR3 nucleotides are TGTGCCGGCAGCCTTTCGTACAGCCCGGATGGCTACATCTTC. It encodes CAGSLSYSPDGYIF.

Remarks on this clonotype: An end of the junction does not agree with germline; a read error may underlie this. The chain recombines TRBV29-1 with TRBJ2-1, with a tentative D call TRBD2 (6 bases). The CDR3 covers 17 residues. Germline lookup yields CDR1 SQVTM and CDR2 ANQGSEA. The CDR3 region has the DNA TGTAGCGCCAACAACCCGCGGTTCGGATTAGCGGAGAATGAGCAGTTCTTC. Protein sequence: CSANNPRFGLAENEQFF.

This clonotype showed up many times. The genes are TRBV5-6 and TRBJ2-3; D is ambiguous. The V gene lost 2 bases and the J gene lost 6 bases, with 13 bases spanning the gap. Germline CDR1 and CDR2: SGHDT and YYEEEE. CDR3 length equals 14 residues. CDR3 nucleotide sequence: TGTGCCAGCAGCTTCAAGCCGTCCGGGGATACGCAGTATTTT. Translating it yields CASSFKPSGDTQYF.

Remarks on this clonotype: A read error may explain this, as a much larger clone is one base away. The V and J genes are TRBV12-3 or TRBV12-4 and TRBJ2-3; D assignment may be TRBD1 or TRBD2 (6 bases each). CDR3 length: 12 residues. V was shortened by 8 bases and J by 10 bases, with 16 bases between the two germline ends. This CDR3 reads CASGGGGPSQYF. CDR3 DNA sequence: TGTGCCAGCGGAGGAGGGGGGCCTTCGCAGTATTTT.

This clonotype was detected many times. The chain links TRBV10-3 to TRBJ1-1; D uncertain. This CDR3 is built from 13 residues. The germline gives CDR1 ENHRY, CDR2 SYGVKD. The V gene lost 7 bases and the J gene lost 2 bases, with 11 bases spanning the gap. CDR3 nucleotides: TGTGCCATCACCGAAGGTGGCAACACTGAAGCTTTCTTT. Protein product: CAITEGGNTEAFF.

As regards this clonotype: Mismatch with germline at one junction end may stem from a read error. The chain joins TRBV28 to TRBJ1-2; D not resolved. The CDR3 extends over 15 amino acids. The germline V gene has CDR1 MDHEN and CDR2 SYDVKM. DNA of the CDR3: TGTGCCAGCAGTTTATTCGGCGACGTAAACTATGGTTACACCTTC. It translates to CASSLFGDVNYGYTF.

The sample holds one count of this clonotype. The chain has TRBV11-2 and TRBJ2-7; no clear D. This CDR3 comprises 15 residues. V was cut by 5 bases and J by 9 bases, with 23 bases left in between. Germline V lookup: CDR1 SGHAT, CDR2 FQNNGV. CDR3 DNA: TGTGCCAGCAGCCCCCGGTGGTCGGATCACTCCGCGCAGTACTTC. The encoded protein is CASSPRWSDHSAQYF.

Note on this clonotype: In this CDR3 the conserved last residue, phenylalanine or tryptophan, is missing, so a read error is likely. The CDR3 DNA reads as TGTACCATCAGCGATATTCCAACCGAGCAGTACATC. It specifies CTISDIPTEQYI. The chain is built from TRBV10-3 and TRBJ2-7, with no clear D. The CDR3 loop spans 12 amino acids. CDR1 is ENHRY, CDR2 SYGVKD, per germline.

Notes on this clonotype: The junction departs from germline at one end; a sequencing error may be responsible. The CDR3 here is CAISAPTWDKNEQYF. CDR3 DNA: TGTGCCATCAGTGCCCCGACATGGGATAAAAACGAACAGTACTTC. This chain joins TRBV10-3 and TRBJ2-7; D is unresolved. Germline loops: CDR1 ENHRY, CDR2 SYGVKD. There are 15 residues in the CDR3.

Concerning this clonotype: It is likely a read error, because the conserved phenylalanine at the end of the CDR3 is missing. No DNA is shown, since the ends of the CDR3 on it are uncertain; the CDR3 is the one TCRdb lists. The rearrangement joins TRBV4-1 to TRBJ2-7; the D call of TRBD1 is as the table states it, not checked on the DNA. Termini included, the CDR3 measures 16 amino acids. Germline CDR1 MGHRA, CDR2 YSYEKL. The CDR3 is CASSQDPGQGDYEQCL.

In its sample, this clonotype was seen a few times. The chain links TRBV5-1 to TRBJ2-1, with 9 bases matching TRBD1. Germline CDR1 and CDR2: SGHRS and YFSETQ. V lost 4 bases to trimming and J lost 0 bases; unmatched junction nucleotides: 5. The CDR3 runs to 16 residues. CDR3 residues: CASSNRGHSSYNEQFF. As DNA, the CDR3 is TGCGCCAGCAGCAACAGGGGGCATAGCTCCTACAATGAGCAGTTCTTC. Supplemented by reference TRBV5-1 and TRBJ2-1, the full variable domain reads KAGVTQTPRYLIKTRGQQVTLSCSPISGHRSVSWYQQTPGQGLQFLFEYFSETQRNKGNFPGRFSGRQFSNSRSEMNVSTLELGDSALYLCASSNRGHSSYNEQFFGPGTRLTVL.

Note on this clonotype: The junction differs from germline at one of its ends, possibly a read error. The chain employs TRBV5-5 and TRBJ2-3; no firm D call. This CDR3 is built from 13 residues. Germline V gene lookup returns CDR1 SGHKS and CDR2 YYEKEE (reference sequence). The CDR3 sequence: CANSLRSPDTQYF. DNA of the CDR3: TGTGCCAACAGCCTGAGATCACCAGATACGCAGTATTTT.

This clonotype has a count of ten or more. The V call is TRBV6-5, the J call TRBJ1-1, with 7 positions matching TRBD1. V was pared by 2 bases and J by 5 bases, with 5 bases of the junction left unmatched. Germline V gene data show CDR1 as MNHEY and CDR2 as SVGAGI. The CDR3 consists of 14 residues. This CDR3 is CASSYRGGRTEAFF. DNA for the CDR3: TGTGCCAGCAGTTACCGAGGGGGCCGAACTGAAGCTTTCTTT.

Remarks on this clonotype: A read error is likely, as this CDR3 ends without the conserved phenylalanine or tryptophan. The chain has TRBV10-3 and TRBJ2-3; tentative D call: TRBD1 (6 bases). This CDR3 region has 13 residues. The V end lost 0 bases, the J end lost 6 bases, and 7 bases lay between the germline ends. Per the germline V gene, CDR1 is ENHRY and CDR2 is SYGVKD. The CDR3 sequence is CAISESRGDTQYS. As DNA, the CDR3 is TGTGCCATCAGTGAGTCGAGGGGGGATACGCAGTATTCT.

This clonotype was seen at least ten times. The rearrangement joins TRBV12-3 or TRBV12-4 to TRBJ2-2, with 9 bases fitting TRBD2. V was pared by 3 bases and J by 9 bases, with 8 bases of the junction left unmatched. The CDR3 runs 15 residues. CDR3 coding DNA: TGTGCCAGCAGTTTTTCAGCGGGAGGTAATAGGGAGCTGTTTTTT. Translated, it gives CASSFSAGGNRELFF.

As concerns this clonotype: At one end the junction does not follow the germline gene, possibly because of a read error. The chain links TRBV5-1 to TRBJ2-2; 7 nucleotides agree with TRBD2. Germline V CDR1 and CDR2: SGHRS, YFSETQ. This CDR3 is built from 16 residues. As DNA, the CDR3 is TGCGCCAGCAGGGACGTAGCGGGCCCCCTCACCGGGGACCTGTTTTTC. It encodes CASRDVAGPLTGDLFF.

As for this clonotype: A much more abundant neighbour one base away suggests this may be a read error. This CDR3 is CASSYSNDRGPGTTIYF. As DNA, the CDR3 is TGTGCCAGCAGTTACTCGAACGACAGGGGGCCTGGAACCACCATATATTTT. This chain links TRBV6-5 with TRBJ1-3; 10 bases match TRBD1. This CDR3 is built from 17 residues. Germline V lookup: CDR1 MNHEY, CDR2 SVGAGI.

This clonotype was recorded at least ten times. The chain joins TRBV6-1 to TRBJ1-5; D call uncertain. From germline, CDR1 is MNHNS and CDR2 SASEGT. The CDR3 has 15 amino acids. Trimming shortened V by 6 bases and J by 2 bases, and 14 bases separated the two germline ends. The CDR3 is CASSQVGQRNQPQHF. Written as DNA, the CDR3 is TGTGCCAGCAGCCAGGTTGGGCAGCGCAATCAGCCCCAGCATTTT.

The chain couples TRBV5-1 to TRBJ2-5; 7 positions match TRBD2. Germline V CDR1 and CDR2: SGHRS, YFSETQ. The CDR3 loop spans 15 amino acids. The V gene end was trimmed by 1 base and the J gene end by 13 bases; junction bases not matched to a gene: 16. CDR3: CASSLSSGLPSDLYF. The DNA for the CDR3 is TGCGCCAGCAGCTTGTCTTCGGGACTACCCTCGGACCTGTACTTC.

A word on this clonotype: This likely comes from a read error, as the CDR3 has no conserved phenylalanine or tryptophan at its end. The CDR3 loop reads CASSPAGAGANLLTL. DNA of the CDR3: TGTGCCAGCAGTCCCGCAGGGGCCGGGGCTAACCTCCTGACTCTC. This rearrangement joins TRBV6-1 to TRBJ2-6; perhaps TRBD1 as D (6 bases). V was trimmed by 5 bases and J by 14 bases, leaving 22 bases between them. Germline loops: CDR1 MNHNS, CDR2 SASEGT. CDR3 length: 15 amino acids.

Details on this clonotype: A read error is likely, as this CDR3 ends without the conserved phenylalanine or tryptophan. This chain joins TRBV11-2 and TRBJ2-7; D is unclear. CDR1 is SGHAT and CDR2 is FQNNGV in the germline V gene. CDR3 length equals 11 residues. Trimming pared 4 bases from V and 6 bases from J, leaving 7 bases between. The CDR3 protein is CASSSVTEQYL. CDR3 nucleotide sequence: TGTGCCAGCAGCTCGGTGACCGAGCAGTACCTC.

This clonotype came up once. V gene TRBV7-8 combines with J gene TRBJ2-1, with no clear D. Germline CDR1 SGHVS, CDR2 FQNEAQ. The CDR3 is 16 amino acids. V was pared by 4 bases and J by 5 bases, with 18 bases between. The CDR3 loop reads CASSSDLTGANNEQFF. The CDR3 nucleotides read TGTGCCAGCAGCTCAGATTTGACCGGCGCCAACAATGAGCAGTTCTTC.

As to this clonotype: A much larger clone is a single base away; this may be a read error. This chain joins TRBV29-1 and TRBJ2-7, with a tentative D call TRBD1 (6 bases). V was cut by 5 bases and J by 2 bases, with 10 bases left in between. The CDR3 consists of 12 residues. Per germline, CDR1 SQVTM and CDR2 ANQGSEA. The CDR3 DNA reads as TGCAGCGTTAGGGGGACCGCCTACGAGCAGTACTTC. Amino acid sequence: CSVRGTAYEQYF.

Notes on this clonotype: An end of the junction differs from the germline gene, which may be a read error. The chain uses TRBV7-9 and TRBJ2-5; 8 positions agree with TRBD1. Germline V gene data show CDR1 as SEHNR and CDR2 as FQNEAQ (reference sequence). CDR3 length equals 13 residues. The CDR3 nucleotides read TGTGTCAGCAGACACAGGGGGGAAGAGACCCAGTACTTC. Its translation: CVSRHRGEETQYF.

This sequence joins TRBV29-1 and TRBJ2-3; perhaps TRBD1 as D (6 bases). Germline V gene data show CDR1 as SQVTM and CDR2 as ANQGSEA. The CDR3 length is 11 residues. V was cut by 7 bases and J by 5 bases, with 10 bases left in between. This chain's CDR3 is CSGTVVDTQYF. Here the CDR3 DNA reads TGCAGCGGGACAGTGGTAGATACGCAGTATTTT.